This T cell receptor (beta chain) originates from a study of blood T cell repertoires in COVID-19. Study in general: Italy, Spain and the United States were the sources of the convalescent and acute COVID-19 samples. T cells, B-cell-depleted T cells, or PBMCs provided the cDNA or gDNA that served as material.

V was shortened by 6 bases and J by 3 bases, with 12 bases between the two germline ends. The CDR3 extends over 14 amino acids. CDR1 is LNHDA and CDR2 is SQIVND in the germline V gene (reference sequence). As processed by the authors: From reference gene primer amplification, estimates of nucleated cell counts were derived. The data were produced by immunoSEQ multiplex PCR, yet TCRdb's version contains in-frame clones alone and is incomplete. Clone size and the V and J calls come from that table; the DNA yielded D and trimming. Among about 120,000 clones, roughly 89% were seen once, and the ten largest hold approximately 2.3%.

The source is a woman in her 50s with acute or convalescent COVID-19. The sequencing input was peripheral blood. This chain connects TRBV19 to TRBJ1-5; maybe TRBD1 (5 bases). The DNA of the CDR3 is TGTGCCAGTAGGCAGGGCTGGGACAATCAGCCCCAGCATTTT. It specifies CASRQGWDNQPQHF.